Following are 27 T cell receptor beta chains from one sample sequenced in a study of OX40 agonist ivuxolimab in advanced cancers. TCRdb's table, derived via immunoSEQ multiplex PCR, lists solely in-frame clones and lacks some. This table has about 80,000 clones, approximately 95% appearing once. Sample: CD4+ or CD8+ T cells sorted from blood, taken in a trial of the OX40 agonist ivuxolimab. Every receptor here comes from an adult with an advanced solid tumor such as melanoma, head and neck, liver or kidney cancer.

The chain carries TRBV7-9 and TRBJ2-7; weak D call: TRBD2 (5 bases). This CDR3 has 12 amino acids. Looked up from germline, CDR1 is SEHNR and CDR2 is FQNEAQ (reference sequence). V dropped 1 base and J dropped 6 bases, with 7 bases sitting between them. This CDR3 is CASSLVRGEQYF. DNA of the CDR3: TGTGCCAGCAGCTTAGTTCGGGGCGAGCAGTACTTC.

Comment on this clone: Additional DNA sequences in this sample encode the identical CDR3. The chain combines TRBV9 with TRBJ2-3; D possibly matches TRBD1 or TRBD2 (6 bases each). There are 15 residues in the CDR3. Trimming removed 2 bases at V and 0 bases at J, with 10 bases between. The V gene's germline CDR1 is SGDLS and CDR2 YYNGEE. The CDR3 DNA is TGTGCCAGCAGCGTCGGGGGCCCGAGCACAGATACGCAGTATTTT. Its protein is CASSVGGPSTDTQYF.

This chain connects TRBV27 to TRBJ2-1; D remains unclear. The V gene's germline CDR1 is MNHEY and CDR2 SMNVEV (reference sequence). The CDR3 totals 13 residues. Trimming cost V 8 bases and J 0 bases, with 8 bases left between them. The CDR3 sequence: CASGISSYNEQFF. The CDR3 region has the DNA TGTGCCAGCGGCATTAGCTCCTACAATGAGCAGTTCTTC.

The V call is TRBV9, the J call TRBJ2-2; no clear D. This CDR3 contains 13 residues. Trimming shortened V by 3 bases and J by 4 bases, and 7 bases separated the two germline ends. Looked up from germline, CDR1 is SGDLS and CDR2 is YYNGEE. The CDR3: CASSAVGTGELFF. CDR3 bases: TGTGCCAGCAGCGCTGTAGGCACCGGGGAGCTGTTTTTT.

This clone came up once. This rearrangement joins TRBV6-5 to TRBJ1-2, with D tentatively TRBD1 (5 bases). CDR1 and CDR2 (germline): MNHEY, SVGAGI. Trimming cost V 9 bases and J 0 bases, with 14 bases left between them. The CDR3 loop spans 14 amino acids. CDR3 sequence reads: CASSGLPANYGYTF. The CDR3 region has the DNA TGTGCCAGTTCGGGACTCCCAGCTAACTATGGCTACACCTTC.

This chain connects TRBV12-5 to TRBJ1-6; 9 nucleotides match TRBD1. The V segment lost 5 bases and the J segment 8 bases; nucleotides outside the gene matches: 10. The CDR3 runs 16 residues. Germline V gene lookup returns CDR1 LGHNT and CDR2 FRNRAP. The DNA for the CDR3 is TGTGCTAGTGGTATCACAGGGGGCGGTTTAGATTCACCCCTCCACTTT. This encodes CASGITGGGLDSPLHF.

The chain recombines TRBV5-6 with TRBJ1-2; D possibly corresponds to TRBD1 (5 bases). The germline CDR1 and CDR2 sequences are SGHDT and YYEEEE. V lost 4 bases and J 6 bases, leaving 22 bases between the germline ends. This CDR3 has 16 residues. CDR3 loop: CASSPGGFGRVHGYTF. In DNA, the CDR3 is TGTGCCAGCAGCCCCGGCGGGTTTGGCAGGGTCCATGGCTACACCTTC.

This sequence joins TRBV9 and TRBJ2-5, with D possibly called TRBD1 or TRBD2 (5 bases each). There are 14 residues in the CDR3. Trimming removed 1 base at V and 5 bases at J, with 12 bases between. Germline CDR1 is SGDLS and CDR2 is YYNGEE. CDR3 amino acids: CASSVSGAGETQYF. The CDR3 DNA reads TGTGCCAGCAGCGTATCCGGGGCAGGGGAGACCCAGTACTTC. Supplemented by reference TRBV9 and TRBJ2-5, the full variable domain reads DSGVTQTPKHLITATGQRVTLRCSPRSGDLSVYWYQQSLDQGLQFLIQYYNGEERAKGNILERFSAQQFPDLHSELNLSSLELGDSALYFCASSVSGAGETQYFGPGTRLLVL.

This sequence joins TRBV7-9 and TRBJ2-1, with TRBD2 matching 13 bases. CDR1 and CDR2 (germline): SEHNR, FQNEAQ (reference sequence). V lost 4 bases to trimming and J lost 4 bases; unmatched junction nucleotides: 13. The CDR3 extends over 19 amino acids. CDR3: CASSSRQPELAGGYNEQFF. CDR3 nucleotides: TGTGCCAGCAGCTCTCGGCAGCCGGAACTAGCGGGAGGGTACAATGAGCAGTTCTTC.

For the CDR3, the DNA is TGCGCCAGCAGCCTCCGGGAGTACTCCTACGAGCAGTACTTC. Its protein product is CASSLREYSYEQYF. The chain couples TRBV5-1 to TRBJ2-7, with D maybe TRBD2 (6 bases). CDR3 length: 14 residues. Germline CDR1 is SGHRS and CDR2 is YFSETQ. Trimming left V 4 bases short and J 0 bases short, with 11 bases between.

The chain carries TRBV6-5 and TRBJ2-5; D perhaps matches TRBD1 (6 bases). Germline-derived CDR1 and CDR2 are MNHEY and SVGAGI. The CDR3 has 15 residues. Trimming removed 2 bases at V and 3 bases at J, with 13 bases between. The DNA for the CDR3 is TGTGCCAGCAGTTACCAGTGGGGGCGAGAAGAGACCCAGTACTTC. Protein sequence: CASSYQWGREETQYF.

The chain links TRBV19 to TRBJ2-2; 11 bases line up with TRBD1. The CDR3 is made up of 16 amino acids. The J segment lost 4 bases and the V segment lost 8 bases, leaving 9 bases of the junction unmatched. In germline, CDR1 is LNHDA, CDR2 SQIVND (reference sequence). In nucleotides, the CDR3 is TGTGCCAGTGCTCCGGGACAGGGGGTAGTCACCGGGGAGCTGTTTTTT. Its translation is CASAPGQGVVTGELFF.

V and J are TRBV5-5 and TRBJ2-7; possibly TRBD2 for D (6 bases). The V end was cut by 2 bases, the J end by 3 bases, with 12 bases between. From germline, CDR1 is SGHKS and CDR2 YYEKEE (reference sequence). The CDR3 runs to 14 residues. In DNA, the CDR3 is TGTGCCAGCAGCTTCGCTAGCGCCTACTACGAGCAGTACTTC. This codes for CASSFASAYYEQYF.

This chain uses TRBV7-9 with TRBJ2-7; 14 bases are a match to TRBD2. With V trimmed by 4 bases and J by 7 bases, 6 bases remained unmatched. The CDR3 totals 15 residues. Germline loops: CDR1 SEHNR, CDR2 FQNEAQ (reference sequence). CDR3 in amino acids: CASSSPGLAGVEQYF. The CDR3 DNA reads TGTGCCAGCAGCTCACCGGGACTAGCGGGAGTTGAGCAGTACTTC.

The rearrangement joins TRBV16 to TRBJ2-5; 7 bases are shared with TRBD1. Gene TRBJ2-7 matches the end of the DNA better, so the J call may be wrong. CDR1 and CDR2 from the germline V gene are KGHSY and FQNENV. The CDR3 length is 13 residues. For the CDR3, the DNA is TGTGCCAGCAGCCCCGGGGACAGCTACGAGCAGTACTTC. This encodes CASSPGDSYEQYF.

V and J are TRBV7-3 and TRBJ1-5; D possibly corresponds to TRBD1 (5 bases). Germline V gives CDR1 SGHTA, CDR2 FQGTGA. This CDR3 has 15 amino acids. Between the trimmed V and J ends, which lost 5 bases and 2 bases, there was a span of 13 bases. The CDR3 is CASSPRLGGNQPQHF. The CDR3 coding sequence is TGTGCCAGCAGCCCGCGACTGGGGGGCAATCAGCCCCAGCATTTT.

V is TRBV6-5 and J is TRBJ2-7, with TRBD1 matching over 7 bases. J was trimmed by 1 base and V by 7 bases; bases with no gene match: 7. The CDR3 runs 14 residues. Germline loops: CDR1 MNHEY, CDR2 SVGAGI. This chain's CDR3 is CASTGTASSYEQYF. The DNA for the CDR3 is TGTGCCAGCACCGGGACAGCATCTTCCTACGAGCAGTACTTC.

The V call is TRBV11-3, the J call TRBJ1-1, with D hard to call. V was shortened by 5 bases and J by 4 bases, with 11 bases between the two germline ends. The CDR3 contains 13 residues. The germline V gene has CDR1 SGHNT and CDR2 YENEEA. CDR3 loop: CASSPSPGTEAFF. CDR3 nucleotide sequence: TGTGCCAGCAGCCCGTCCCCCGGCACTGAAGCTTTCTTT.

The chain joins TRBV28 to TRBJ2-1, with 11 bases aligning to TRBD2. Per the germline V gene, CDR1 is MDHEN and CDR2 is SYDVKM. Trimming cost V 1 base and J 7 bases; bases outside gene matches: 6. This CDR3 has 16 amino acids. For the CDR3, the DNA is TGTGCCAGCAGTTTATTACTAGCGGGAGTGCGGAATGAGCAGTTCTTC. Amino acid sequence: CASSLLLAGVRNEQFF.

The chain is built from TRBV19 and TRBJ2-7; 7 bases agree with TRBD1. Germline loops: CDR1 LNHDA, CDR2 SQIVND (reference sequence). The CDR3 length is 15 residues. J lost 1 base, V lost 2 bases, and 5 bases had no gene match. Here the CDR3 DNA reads TGTGCCAGTAGTATAACAGGGGCGATTTCCTACGAGCAGTACTTC. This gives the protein CASSITGAISYEQYF. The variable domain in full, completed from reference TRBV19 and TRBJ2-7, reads DGGITQSPKYLFRKEGQNVTLSCEQNLNHDAMYWYRQDPGQGLRLIYYSQIVNDFQKGDIAEGYSVSREKKESFPLTVTSAQKNPTAFYLCASSITGAISYEQYFGPGTRLTVT.

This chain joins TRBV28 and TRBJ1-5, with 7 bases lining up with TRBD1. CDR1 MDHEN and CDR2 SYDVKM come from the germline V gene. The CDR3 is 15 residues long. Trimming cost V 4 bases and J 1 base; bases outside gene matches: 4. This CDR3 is CASSSTGYSNQPQHF. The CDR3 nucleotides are TGTGCCAGCAGTTCGACAGGGTACAGCAATCAGCCCCAGCATTTT.

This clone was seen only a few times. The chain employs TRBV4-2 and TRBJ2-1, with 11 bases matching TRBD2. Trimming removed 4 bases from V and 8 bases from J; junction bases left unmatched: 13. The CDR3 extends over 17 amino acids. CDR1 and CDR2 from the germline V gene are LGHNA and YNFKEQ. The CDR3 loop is CASSPYGTSGYSDEQFF. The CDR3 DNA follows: TGTGCCAGCAGCCCTTATGGGACTAGCGGATATAGTGATGAGCAGTTCTTC.

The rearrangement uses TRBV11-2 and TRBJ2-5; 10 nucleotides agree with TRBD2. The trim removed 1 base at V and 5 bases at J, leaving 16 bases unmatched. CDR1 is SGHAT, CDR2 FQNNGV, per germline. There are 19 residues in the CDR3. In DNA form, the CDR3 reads TGTGCCAGCAGCTTAGGGGGATTTGTAGCGGGAGGTCCGCGGGAGACCCAGTACTTC. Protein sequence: CASSLGGFVAGGPRETQYF.

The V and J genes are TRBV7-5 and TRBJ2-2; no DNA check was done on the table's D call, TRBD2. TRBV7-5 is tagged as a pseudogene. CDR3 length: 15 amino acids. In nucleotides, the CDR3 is TGTGCCAGAAGCTTAGCGTCTGAGGCAACCGGGGAGCTGTTTTTT. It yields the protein CARSLASEATGELFF.

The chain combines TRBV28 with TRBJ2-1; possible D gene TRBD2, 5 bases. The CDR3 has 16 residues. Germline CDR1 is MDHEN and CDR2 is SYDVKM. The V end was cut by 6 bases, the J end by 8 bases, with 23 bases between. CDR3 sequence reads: CASRDGGLSLWDEQFF. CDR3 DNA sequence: TGTGCCAGCAGGGACGGCGGGCTCAGTTTGTGGGATGAGCAGTTCTTC.

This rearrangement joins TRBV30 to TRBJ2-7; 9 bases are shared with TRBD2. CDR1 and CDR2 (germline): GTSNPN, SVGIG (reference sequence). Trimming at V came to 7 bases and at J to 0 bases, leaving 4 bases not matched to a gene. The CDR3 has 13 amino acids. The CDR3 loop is CASTGLASYEQYF. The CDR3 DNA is TGTGCCTCAACGGGACTAGCCTCCTACGAGCAGTACTTC.

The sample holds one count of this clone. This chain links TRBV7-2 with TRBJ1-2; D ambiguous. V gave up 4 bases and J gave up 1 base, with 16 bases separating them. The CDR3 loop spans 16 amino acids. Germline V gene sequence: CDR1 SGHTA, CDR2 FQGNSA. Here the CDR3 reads CASSSYRADLNYGYTF. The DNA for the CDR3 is TGTGCCAGCAGCTCTTACCGGGCCGACCTTAACTATGGCTACACCTTC.